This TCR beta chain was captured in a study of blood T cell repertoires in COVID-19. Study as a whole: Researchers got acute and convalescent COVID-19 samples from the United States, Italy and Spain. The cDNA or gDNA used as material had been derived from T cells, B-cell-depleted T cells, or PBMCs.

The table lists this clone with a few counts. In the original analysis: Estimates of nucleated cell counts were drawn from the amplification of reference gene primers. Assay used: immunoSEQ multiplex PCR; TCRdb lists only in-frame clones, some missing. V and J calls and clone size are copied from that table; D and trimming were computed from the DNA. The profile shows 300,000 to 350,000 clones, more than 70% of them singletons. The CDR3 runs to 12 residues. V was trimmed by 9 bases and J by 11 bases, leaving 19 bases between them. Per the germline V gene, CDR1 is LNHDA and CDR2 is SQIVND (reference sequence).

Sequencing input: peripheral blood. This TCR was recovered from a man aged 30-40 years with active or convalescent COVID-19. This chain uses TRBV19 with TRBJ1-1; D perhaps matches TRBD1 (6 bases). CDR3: CASSGGGREAFF. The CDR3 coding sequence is TGTGCCAGCTCGGGGGGGGGCCGAGAGGCTTTCTTT.